The next 32 T cell receptor beta chains were all read from a single sample in a study of cytomegalovirus exposure and HLA in healthy donors. TCRdb keeps only in-frame clones here, not all; method: immunoSEQ multiplex PCR. This table has around 91,000 clones, around 93% appearing once. The sequencing sample was made of PBMCs. The origin of the receptors is a woman in her twenties or thirties in good health and CMV-seropositive.

Comments on this clone: No conserved phenylalanine or tryptophan is present at the end of the CDR3, so a read error is the likely explanation. The DNA is left out, because the CDR3 cannot be placed on it with certainty; the CDR3 is given as TCRdb lists it. The V gene is TRBV2, the J gene TRBJ2-3; the table calls TRBD1, which could not be checked here. Germline CDR1 is SNHLY and CDR2 is FYNNEI. The CDR3 has 8 amino acids, counting both end residues. The CDR3: CASSDTKQ.

The chain uses TRBV28 and TRBJ2-7; D is possibly TRBD1 (6 bases). CDR3 length: 14 amino acids. The germline V gene encodes CDR1 MDHEN and CDR2 SYDVKM. V was clipped by 5 bases and J by 2 bases, with 13 bases between them. DNA of the CDR3: TGTGCCAGCAGTCCTACAGGGACCCCCTACGAGCAGTACTTC. It yields the protein CASSPTGTPYEQYF. Looking up the rest from reference TRBV28 and TRBJ2-7 gives the full variable domain: DVKVTQSSRYLVKRTGEKVFLECVQDMDHENMFWYRQDPGLGLRLIYFSYDVKMKEKGDIPEGYSVSREKKERFSLILESASTNQTSMYLCASSPTGTPYEQYFGPGTRLTVT.

The gene calls are TRBV7-9 and TRBJ2-2, with 10 bases matching TRBD2. Germline lookup yields CDR1 SEHNR and CDR2 FQNEAQ (reference sequence). Losses at the gene ends were 3 bases for V and 4 bases for J; bases not matched to a gene: 5. This CDR3 is built from 16 residues. CDR3 sequence (DNA): TGTGCCAGCAGCTTTCGGGGACTAGCGTCCACCGGGGAGCTGTTTTTT. As protein: CASSFRGLASTGELFF.

The rearrangement uses TRBV28 and TRBJ2-7; the D is unclear. Germline V gene lookup returns CDR1 MDHEN and CDR2 SYDVKM. The CDR3 loop spans 14 amino acids. V was cut by 7 bases and J by 2 bases, with 15 bases left in between. The CDR3 is CASIPRMSAYEQYF. As DNA, the CDR3 is TGTGCCAGCATCCCCCGTATGTCTGCCTACGAGCAGTACTTC.

The J gene is TRBJ1-2, the V gene TRBV6-1; D remains unclear. The CDR3 contains 12 residues. V was pared by 5 bases and J by 8 bases, with 12 bases between. The germline V gene has CDR1 MNHNS and CDR2 SASEGT. The CDR3 here is CASSKVSGGYTF. In DNA form, the CDR3 reads TGTGCCAGCAGTAAGGTTTCGGGGGGCTACACCTTC.

This chain connects TRBV7-2 to TRBJ2-3; TRBD2 agrees at 10 bases. The length of the CDR3 is 15 residues. Germline V CDR1 and CDR2: SGHTA, FQGNSA. J gave up 10 bases and V 0 bases, and 7 bases lay outside the gene matches. In DNA, the CDR3 is TGTGCCAGCAGCTTAGCTACACTAGCGGGAAGGGCGCAGTATTTT. It specifies CASSLATLAGRAQYF.

The gene calls are TRBV7-9 and TRBJ2-4, with 7 bases fitting TRBD2. This CDR3 has 17 residues. The J segment lost 1 base and the V segment lost 0 bases, leaving 6 bases of the junction unmatched. Germline values: CDR1 SEHNR, CDR2 FQNEAQ (reference sequence). CDR3 DNA: TGTGCCAGCAGCTTAGCTCGGACTAGAGTTGCCAAAAACATTCAGTACTTC. Amino acids: CASSLARTRVAKNIQYF.

The V gene is TRBV2, the J gene TRBJ2-2, with a possible D match to TRBD1 (7 bases). This CDR3 comprises 14 residues. Trimming took off 9 bases at V and 2 bases at J, with 13 bases between the two ends. Germline values: CDR1 SNHLY, CDR2 FYNNEI. The CDR3, as DNA: TGTGCCAGTCGGGGGACAGAAAACACCGGGGAGCTGTTTTTT. As protein: CASRGTENTGELFF.

The J gene is TRBJ2-7, the V gene TRBV19, with 12 bases lining up with TRBD2. The CDR3 extends over 14 amino acids. The germline CDR1 and CDR2 sequences are LNHDA and SQIVND (reference sequence). J was trimmed by 4 bases and V by 5 bases; bases with no gene match: 3. DNA of the CDR3: TGTGCCAGTAGTGTGACTAGCGGGGGTTACGAGCAGTACTTC. It codes for CASSVTSGGYEQYF.

The chain combines TRBV5-1 with TRBJ2-7; TRBD1 agrees at 10 bases. This CDR3 comprises 14 residues. Germline V gives CDR1 SGHRS, CDR2 YFSETQ. Unmatched junction bases numbered 2, after V lost 4 bases and J lost 1 base. This CDR3 is CASSLGQGSYEQYF. In DNA, the CDR3 is TGCGCCAGCAGCCTGGGACAGGGGTCCTACGAGCAGTACTTC.

This chain connects TRBV7-2 to TRBJ1-1; D may be TRBD1 (6 bases). Germline-derived CDR1 and CDR2 are SGHTA and FQGNSA. This CDR3 has 14 amino acids. Trimming took off 6 bases at V and 3 bases at J, with 14 bases between the two ends. CDR3 sequence (DNA): TGTGCCAGCAGGCGACAGGTTAGGGACACTGAAGCTTTCTTT. It encodes CASRRQVRDTEAFF.

The chain couples TRBV5-6 to TRBJ1-3; 7 nucleotides line up with TRBD1. The V gene end was trimmed by 0 bases and the J gene end by 0 bases; junction bases not matched to a gene: 6. This CDR3 has 17 residues. Germline V gene data show CDR1 as SGHDT and CDR2 as YYEEEE. The DNA of the CDR3 is TGTGCCAGCAGCTTGGTGGCTGGGACAGTCTCTGGAAACACCATATATTTT. It encodes CASSLVAGTVSGNTIYF.

The chain has TRBV19 and TRBJ2-5, with D perhaps matching TRBD2 (6 bases). V lost 5 bases, J lost 3 bases, and 22 bases lay in between. The CDR3 has 17 residues. The V gene's germline CDR1 is LNHDA and CDR2 SQIVND (reference sequence). The CDR3 DNA follows: TGTGCCAGTAGTGCTTGGGGGGTGAGGATATCGGAAGAGACCCAGTACTTC. Amino acid sequence: CASSAWGVRISEETQYF. Full variable domain (missing parts from reference TRBV19 and TRBJ2-5): DGGITQSPKYLFRKEGQNVTLSCEQNLNHDAMYWYRQDPGQGLRLIYYSQIVNDFQKGDIAEGYSVSREKKESFPLTVTSAQKNPTAFYLCASSAWGVRISEETQYFGPGTRLLVL.

This clone was seen a single time. This chain's CDR3 is CASSFMGTSGFSYQETQYF. The DNA for the CDR3 is TGCGCCAGCAGCTTCATGGGGACTAGTGGATTCTCGTACCAAGAGACCCAGTACTTC. The V and J genes are TRBV5-1 and TRBJ2-5; 8 nucleotides agree with TRBD2. Germline V gene data show CDR1 as SGHRS and CDR2 as YFSETQ. The CDR3 contains 19 residues. J was trimmed by 0 bases and V by 2 bases; bases with no gene match: 15.

The chain recombines TRBV29-1 with TRBJ1-2; 7 bases map to TRBD1. This CDR3 comprises 12 residues. CDR1 and CDR2 from the germline V gene are SQVTM and ANQGSEA. Unmatched junction bases numbered 6, after V lost 7 bases and J lost 4 bases. The CDR3 region is CSADRASYGYTF. In nucleotides, the CDR3 is TGCAGCGCAGACAGGGCATCCTATGGCTACACCTTC.

The chain is built from TRBV7-9 and TRBJ2-7; the match to TRBD1 covers 10 bases. With 6 bases clipped from V and 2 bases from J, the junction kept 7 bases outside the gene matches. CDR3 length equals 15 residues. In germline, CDR1 is SEHNR, CDR2 FQNEAQ (reference sequence). The CDR3 is CASSRGQGGTYEQYF. Written as DNA, the CDR3 is TGTGCCAGCAGTCGAGGACAGGGGGGGACCTACGAGCAGTACTTC.

This clone was seen a single time. V and J are TRBV19 and TRBJ2-2; no firm D call. From germline, CDR1 is LNHDA and CDR2 SQIVND (reference sequence). The length of the CDR3 is 14 residues. Trimming left V 4 bases short and J 4 bases short, with 10 bases between. In DNA, the CDR3 is TGTGCCAGTAGTACCAGAAACCCCACCGGGGAGCTGTTTTTT. Its translation: CASSTRNPTGELFF.

CDR3 DNA sequence: TGTGCCAGCAGTTTCCCCCTAGCGGCGGGGGGAGTCGGTGAGCAGTTCTTC. Translated: CASSFPLAAGGVGEQFF. The V call is TRBV2, the J call TRBJ2-1; 8 bases line up with TRBD2. In germline, CDR1 is SNHLY, CDR2 FYNNEI. CDR3 size: 17 residues. With V trimmed by 5 bases and J by 9 bases, 18 bases remained unmatched.

The V call is TRBV18, the J call TRBJ1-2; a weak D match, TRBD1 (6 bases). CDR1 and CDR2 (germline): KGHSH, LQKENI. The CDR3 length is 14 residues. V lost 8 bases and J 2 bases, leaving 15 bases between the germline ends. CDR3 in amino acids: CASRILQGNYGYTF. DNA of the CDR3: TGTGCCAGCCGAATACTACAGGGCAACTATGGCTACACCTTC. Variable domain in full (rest from reference TRBV18 and TRBJ1-2): NAGVMQNPRHLVRRRGQEARLRCSPMKGHSHVYWYRQLPEEGLKFMVYLQKENIIDESGMPKERFSAEFPKEGPSILRIQQVVRGDSAAYFCASRILQGNYGYTFGSGTRLTVV.

This clone appeared a single time. V usage is TRBV6-1 and J usage is TRBJ2-5; 11 bases align to TRBD2. TRBJ2-7 matches the DNA end more closely, so the J call is doubtful. Germline CDR1 and CDR2: MNHNS and SASEGT. This CDR3 region has 15 residues. The CDR3, as DNA: TGTGCCAGCAGTGCCACTAGCGGGAGTCCCTACGAGCAGTACTTC. This translates into CASSATSGSPYEQYF.

The J gene is TRBJ2-5, the V gene TRBV5-1; a weak D match, TRBD2 (5 bases). The germline gives CDR1 SGHRS, CDR2 YFSETQ. Between the trimmed V and J ends, which lost 0 bases and 2 bases, there was a span of 11 bases. The CDR3 consists of 15 residues. The CDR3 spells CASSLGRAVQETQYF. The CDR3 nucleotides are TGCGCCAGCAGCTTGGGGCGGGCCGTACAAGAGACCCAGTACTTC.

The chain recombines TRBV18 with TRBJ2-7; D is possibly TRBD1 (6 bases). Trimming cost V 2 bases and J 0 bases, with 8 bases left between them. Germline V gene data show CDR1 as KGHSH and CDR2 as LQKENI. The CDR3 runs to 14 residues. The CDR3 region is CASSPWTDSYEQYF. DNA for the CDR3: TGTGCCAGCTCACCATGGACAGACTCCTACGAGCAGTACTTC.

The J gene is TRBJ2-1, the V gene TRBV10-2, with 11 bases that match TRBD2. Looked up from germline, CDR1 is WSHSY and CDR2 is SAAADI. Germline trimming cut 6 bases from V and 5 bases from J; bases unmatched to any gene: 6. This CDR3 spans 15 amino acids. The CDR3 is CASSLLAGDNNEQFF. The CDR3 region has the DNA TGCGCCAGCAGCCTACTAGCGGGAGATAACAATGAGCAGTTCTTC.

CDR3 in amino acids: CASSLGLGSYGYTF. CDR3 nucleotide sequence: TGTGCCAGCAGCTTAGGGTTAGGGAGCTATGGCTACACCTTC. The chain links TRBV7-9 to TRBJ1-2; D is unresolved. Trimming left V 1 base short and J 4 bases short, with 10 bases between. Germline assignment: CDR1 SEHNR and CDR2 FQNEAQ (reference sequence). This CDR3 spans 14 amino acids.

This chain connects TRBV10-2 to TRBJ1-5; no firm D call. CDR3 size: 15 residues. V was pared by 0 bases and J by 3 bases, with 9 bases between. CDR1 and CDR2 (germline): WSHSY, SAAADI. The CDR3 coding sequence is TGCGCCAGCAGTGAGTCAAACGGTTTCAATCAGCCCCAGCATTTT. It specifies CASSESNGFNQPQHF.

V usage is TRBV10-1 and J usage is TRBJ2-3, with D perhaps TRBD1 (6 bases). The germline V gene encodes CDR1 WNHNN and CDR2 SYGVQD (reference sequence). V was trimmed by 2 bases and J by 0 bases, leaving 18 bases between them. The CDR3 is made up of 18 amino acids. CDR3 sequence: CASSETTGLVTSTDTQYF. CDR3 nucleotide sequence: TGCGCCAGCAGTGAGACCACAGGGCTCGTTACTAGCACAGATACGCAGTATTTT.

The chain combines TRBV28 with TRBJ2-2; D is unresolved. Germline V gene lookup returns CDR1 MDHEN and CDR2 SYDVKM. Trimming pared 5 bases from V and 3 bases from J, leaving 4 bases between. The CDR3 has 12 amino acids. The CDR3 DNA sequence: TGTGCCAGCAGTCTGTACACCGGGGAGCTGTTTTTT. Protein product: CASSLYTGELFF. The whole variable domain, remainder taken from reference TRBV28 and TRBJ2-2, is DVKVTQSSRYLVKRTGEKVFLECVQDMDHENMFWYRQDPGLGLRLIYFSYDVKMKEKGDIPEGYSVSREKKERFSLILESASTNQTSMYLCASSLYTGELFFGEGSRLTVL.

The J gene is TRBJ2-7, the V gene TRBV30; TRBD1 agrees at 11 bases. V lost 2 bases and J lost 6; bases outside the gene matches: 6. Per the germline V gene, CDR1 is GTSNPN and CDR2 is SVGIG (reference sequence). The CDR3 consists of 14 residues. The CDR3 DNA is TGTGCCTGGAGTTCTGGACAGGGGGCGAGCGAGCAGTACTTC. This sequence encodes CAWSSGQGASEQYF.

This chain joins TRBV9 and TRBJ1-2; D gene ambiguous. The CDR3 runs 13 residues. Germline CDR1 SGDLS, CDR2 YYNGEE. Trimming took off 4 bases at V and 8 bases at J, with 15 bases between the two ends. The CDR3 is CASSSPRFGGYTF. CDR3 nucleotides: TGTGCCAGCAGCTCCCCCAGGTTCGGCGGCTACACCTTC.

The genes are TRBV28 and TRBJ2-5; D gene uncertain. V lost 5 bases and J 5 bases, leaving 12 bases between the germline ends. This CDR3 is 13 amino acids long. Germline lookup yields CDR1 MDHEN and CDR2 SYDVKM. The DNA for the CDR3 is TGTGCCAGCAGTCAATCCGGGTGGGAGACCCAGTACTTC. It yields the protein CASSQSGWETQYF.

This rearrangement joins TRBV5-4 to TRBJ1-1; the D is unclear. V was trimmed by 0 bases and J by 2 bases, leaving 11 bases between them. From germline, CDR1 is SGHNT and CDR2 YYREEE (reference sequence). This CDR3 spans 15 amino acids. CDR3 nucleotides: TGTGCCAGCAGCTTGGTAGGCAGACTTAACACTGAAGCTTTCTTT. Amino acid sequence: CASSLVGRLNTEAFF.

The chain is built from TRBV5-1 and TRBJ2-7, with TRBD1 identical over 9 bases. Germline-derived CDR1 and CDR2 are SGHRS and YFSETQ. The CDR3 contains 15 residues. V dropped 2 bases and J dropped 1; count of bases not matched to a gene: 4. The DNA for the CDR3 is TGCGCCAGCAGCTTTGCGGACAGGGGTTCCTACGAGCAGTACTTC. Protein sequence: CASSFADRGSYEQYF. Based on the CDR3 plus reference TRBV5-1 and TRBJ2-7, the full variable domain is KAGVTQTPRYLIKTRGQQVTLSCSPISGHRSVSWYQQTPGQGLQFLFEYFSETQRNKGNFPGRFSGRQFSNSRSEMNVSTLELGDSALYLCASSFADRGSYEQYFGPGTRLTVT.